The T cell receptor (beta chain) described here comes from a study of T-cell reconstitution after alpha-beta-depleted transplantation in children. Study-wide results and caveats: T-cell counts and diversity at one year following transplant were attributed mainly to newly produced T cells. Diversity of TCRbeta at day 60 was high in some patients, arising from surviving recipient T cells and thymic progenitors. Alpha-beta T cells present about two months after transplant were reported to originate from several hundred expanded graft clones.

Deletions cut 3 bases from V and 4 bases from J, with 19 bases between. In germline, CDR1 is MNHEY, CDR2 SVGEGT. This CDR3 is 17 amino acids long. As it was prepared, the TCRbeta library received unique molecular identifiers. TCRdb recomputed calls from the PCR reads with MiXCR, one row per CDR3 protein. Among approximately 500,000 distinct CDR3 sequences listed, more than 9% were seen once. On this clonotype: Antigen specificity is unknown.

V and J are TRBV6-2 or TRBV6-3 and TRBJ2-1, with a weak D call TRBD2 (6 bases). This clonotype was sampled from a child aged 2-15 years with inherited bone marrow failure, due to receive a stem cell transplant. The material sequenced was PBMCs, taken before TCRalphabeta/CD19-depleted stem cell transplant. In DNA, the CDR3 is TGTGCCAGCAGTTATAACGCGGGACTCCCAGGGTACAATGAGCAGTTCTTC. This gives the protein CASSYNAGLPGYNEQFF.